A single sample is the source of the 20 T cell receptor beta chains below, sequenced in a study of blood T cell repertoires in COVID-19. Here immunoSEQ multiplex PCR was the method, and the copy in TCRdb shows in-frame clones only, minus some. The sample yields around 200,000 clones, over 75% seen once. Sequences were obtained from peripheral blood. The source is a man of 80 years or more with acute or convalescent COVID-19.

The chain couples TRBV6-2 or TRBV6-3 to TRBJ2-1, with TRBD1 identical over 8 bases. The germline V gene has CDR1 MNHEY and CDR2 SVGEGT. The CDR3 totals 16 residues. Trimming took 6 bases from V and 6 from J; bases not matched to a gene: 13. CDR3 amino acids: CASSPYLQGGGNEQFF. The CDR3 DNA reads TGTGCCAGCAGCCCCTATTTACAGGGGGGCGGCAATGAGCAGTTCTTC.

The rearrangement joins TRBV3-1 (or the pseudogene TRBV3-2) to TRBJ2-3, with TRBD2 as a possible D gene (6 bases). V was clipped by 1 base and J by 1 base, with 15 bases between them. The CDR3 is 17 residues long. Germline lookup yields CDR1 LGHDT and CDR2 YNNKEL (reference sequence). The CDR3 spells CASSQGGLESGTDTQYF. For the CDR3, the DNA is TGTGCCAGCAGCCAAGGGGGACTCGAGTCGGGCACAGATACGCAGTATTTT.

V gene TRBV19 combines with J gene TRBJ2-2; D is unclear. This CDR3 has 13 residues. Germline values: CDR1 LNHDA, CDR2 SQIVND (reference sequence). The germline V and J ends were trimmed by 5 bases and 1 base, with 5 bases remaining between them. The CDR3 sequence is CASSSGNTGELFF. The CDR3 DNA reads as TGTGCCAGTAGTTCCGGGAACACCGGGGAGCTGTTTTTT.

J is TRBJ1-4 and V is TRBV7-2; 7 positions agree with TRBD1. CDR1 SGHTA and CDR2 FQGNSA come from the germline V gene. CDR3 length equals 14 residues. V trimming: 5 bases; J trimming: 5 bases; junction bases outside the gene matches: 5. This chain's CDR3 is CASSEGTANEKLFF. The CDR3 DNA follows: TGTGCCAGCAGCGAGGGGACAGCAAATGAAAAACTGTTTTTT. Together with reference TRBV7-2 and TRBJ1-4, the CDR3 gives the full variable domain: GAGVSQSPSNKVTEKGKDVELRCDPISGHTALYWYRQSLGQGLEFLIYFQGNSAPDKSGLPSDRFSAERTGGSVSTLTIQRTQQEDSAVYLCASSEGTANEKLFFGSGTQLSVL.

This sequence joins TRBV29-1 and TRBJ2-1; 11 bases are a match to TRBD2. After removal of 4 bases from V and 2 bases from J, the junction contained 7 bases not matched to a gene. The germline gives CDR1 SQVTM, CDR2 ANQGSEA. The CDR3 extends over 16 amino acids. The CDR3 DNA reads TGCAGCGTTGGCGCCCTACTAGCGGGAGCCTACAATGAGCAGTTCTTC. Amino acid sequence: CSVGALLAGAYNEQFF.

This chain's CDR3 is CASSLTTHRTSSYEQYV. The CDR3 DNA follows: TGTGCCAGCAGTTTAACCACTCATCGCACCTCCTCCTACGAGCAGTACGTC. The chain is built from TRBV27 and TRBJ2-7; D remains unclear. Germline CDR1 and CDR2: MNHEY and SMNVEV (reference sequence). The CDR3 sequence is 17 residues long. Trimming took off 2 bases at V and 0 bases at J, with 17 bases between the two ends.

The chain couples TRBV3-1 (or the pseudogene TRBV3-2) to TRBJ2-3; 11 bases fit TRBD2. V gave up 2 bases and J gave up 4 bases; unmatched junction bases: 8. Germline CDR1 reads LGHDT; CDR2 reads YNNKEL (reference sequence). There are 17 residues in the CDR3. The CDR3 DNA sequence: TGTGCCAGCAGCCAATCCCCTAGCGGGGGGACGTCAGATACGCAGTATTTT. This codes for CASSQSPSGGTSDTQYF.

The chain has TRBV12-3 or TRBV12-4 and TRBJ2-1, with 7 bases identical to TRBD1. The CDR3 length is 12 residues. The V and J ends lost 6 bases and 6 bases, in that order; junction bases with no gene match: 2. Here the CDR3 reads CASRDRLNEQFF. The CDR3, as DNA: TGTGCCAGCAGGGACAGGCTCAATGAGCAGTTCTTC.

The CDR3 spells CASSSGTSPYEQYF. The DNA for the CDR3 is TGCGCCAGCAGCTCCGGGACTAGCCCCTACGAGCAGTACTTC. V usage is TRBV5-1 and J usage is TRBJ2-7; 9 bases are a match to TRBD2. The CDR3 spans 14 residues. V lost 3 bases and J lost 2; bases outside the gene matches: 3. The germline V gene has CDR1 SGHRS and CDR2 YFSETQ. Full variable domain (rest looked up from reference TRBV5-1 and TRBJ2-7): KAGVTQTPRYLIKTRGQQVTLSCSPISGHRSVSWYQQTPGQGLQFLFEYFSETQRNKGNFPGRFSGRQFSNSRSEMNVSTLELGDSALYLCASSSGTSPYEQYFGPGTRLTVT.

The rearrangement joins TRBV5-6 to TRBJ1-5, with D unclear. From germline, CDR1 is SGHDT and CDR2 YYEEEE. V was trimmed by 1 base and J by 0 bases, leaving 11 bases between them. The CDR3 consists of 16 residues. This CDR3 reads CASSLRQAYSNQPQHF. The CDR3 bases are TGTGCCAGCAGCTTGAGGCAGGCCTATAGCAATCAGCCCCAGCATTTT. Variable domain in full (rest from reference TRBV5-6 and TRBJ1-5): DAGVTQSPTHLIKTRGQQVTLRCSPKSGHDTVSWYQQALGQGPQFIFQYYEEEERQRGNFPDRFSGHQFPNYSSELNVNALLLGDSALYLCASSLRQAYSNQPQHFGDGTRLSIL.

The gene calls are TRBV5-1 and TRBJ2-5; maybe TRBD1 (5 bases). Germline lookup yields CDR1 SGHRS and CDR2 YFSETQ. This CDR3 has 13 amino acids. Deletions cut 0 bases from V and 2 bases from J, with 5 bases between. CDR3 sequence: CASSLGQQETQYF. In DNA form, the CDR3 reads TGCGCCAGCAGCTTGGGACAGCAAGAGACCCAGTACTTC.

CDR3: CASSDSSEDQPQHF. CDR3 DNA: TGTGCCAGCAGTGACTCGTCAGAGGATCAGCCCCAGCATTTT. The rearrangement joins TRBV6-4 to TRBJ1-5; the D is unclear. V lost 0 bases and J 5 bases, leaving 8 bases between the germline ends. This CDR3 is built from 14 residues. Germline V gene sequence: CDR1 MRHNA, CDR2 SNTAGT.

V and J are TRBV5-8 and TRBJ2-7, with TRBD1 as a possible D gene (7 bases). CDR1 and CDR2 (germline): SGHTS, YDEGEE. Trimming took 3 bases from V and 0 from J, leaving 13 bases between them. The CDR3 totals 15 residues. The CDR3 loop reads CASSWRDSPSYEQYV. Written as DNA, the CDR3 is TGTGCCAGCAGCTGGAGGGACAGCCCCTCCTACGAGCAGTACGTC.

The V gene is TRBV6-6, the J gene TRBJ2-7, with TRBD1 identical over 9 bases. The J segment lost 0 bases and the V segment lost 6 bases, leaving 6 bases of the junction unmatched. In germline, CDR1 is MNHNY, CDR2 SVGAGI (reference sequence). This CDR3 is 15 amino acids long. This CDR3 is CASRSTGGSSYEQYF. The CDR3 DNA reads as TGTGCCAGCAGATCGACAGGGGGTAGCTCCTACGAGCAGTACTTC.

The J gene is TRBJ2-1, the V gene TRBV7-2, with D perhaps TRBD1 (6 bases). Per germline, CDR1 SGHTA and CDR2 FQGNSA. Trimming removed 1 base at V and 11 bases at J, with 18 bases between. CDR3 length: 15 amino acids. The CDR3 bases are TGTGCCAGCAGCTTAGTGGGTATTCGGACAGCCAAGCAGTTCTTC. This codes for CASSLVGIRTAKQFF.

The J gene is TRBJ1-1, the V gene TRBV5-1; 7 bases align to TRBD1. The length of the CDR3 is 15 residues. V trimming: 4 bases; J trimming: 5 bases; junction bases outside the gene matches: 11. Germline V CDR1 and CDR2: SGHRS, YFSETQ. CDR3 loop: CASSRSLGGQTEAFF. The CDR3 nucleotides are TGCGCCAGCAGCCGCTCGTTGGGGGGACAGACTGAAGCTTTCTTT.

The DNA for the CDR3 is TGTGCCAGTAGTATAGGGCTAGCGGGATTGGAGCAGTTCTTC. As protein: CASSIGLAGLEQFF. This chain joins TRBV19 and TRBJ2-1; 9 bases map to TRBD2. Looked up from germline, CDR1 is LNHDA and CDR2 is SQIVND (reference sequence). This CDR3 has 14 residues. The ends lost 1 base at V and 10 bases at J; junction bases unmatched: 5.

This clone has only one observation. V and J are TRBV24-1 and TRBJ1-5; 7 bases map to TRBD1. The CDR3 has 17 residues. Germline V gene data show CDR1 as KGHDR and CDR2 as SFDVKD. The trim removed 2 bases at V and 6 bases at J, leaving 12 bases unmatched. The CDR3 sequence is CATSDSSGQKYSQPQHF. The CDR3 nucleotides read TGTGCCACCAGTGATTCCTCGGGACAGAAATATTCTCAGCCCCAGCATTTT.

Here the CDR3 DNA reads TGTGCCAGCAGCAGCGGGAGCGAGGACGAGCAGTACTTC. Translating gives CASSSGSEDEQYF. The J gene is TRBJ2-7, the V gene TRBV28; the match to TRBD2 covers 8 bases. Germline-derived CDR1 and CDR2 are MDHEN and SYDVKM. The junction had 6 bases not matched to a gene; V was cut back by 6 bases and J by 5 bases. The CDR3 spans 13 residues.

This clone showed up just once. The chain uses TRBV5-1 and TRBJ2-3; 15 bases line up with TRBD2. The CDR3 has 18 amino acids. With V trimmed by 3 bases and J by 2 bases, 7 bases remained unmatched. Germline CDR1 reads SGHRS; CDR2 reads YFSETQ. CDR3 loop: CASSSGGTSGGPTDTQYF. The CDR3 DNA is TGCGCCAGCAGCTCGGGAGGGACTAGCGGGGGGCCCACAGATACGCAGTATTTT. The full variable domain, completed using reference TRBV5-1 and TRBJ2-3, is KAGVTQTPRYLIKTRGQQVTLSCSPISGHRSVSWYQQTPGQGLQFLFEYFSETQRNKGNFPGRFSGRQFSNSRSEMNVSTLELGDSALYLCASSSGGTSGGPTDTQYFGPGTRLTVL.